This T cell receptor beta chain was profiled in a study of blood T cell repertoires in COVID-19. Overall study: Samples taken during acute and convalescent COVID-19 were collected in the United States, Italy and Spain. T cells, B-cell-depleted T cells, or PBMCs supplied cDNA or gDNA.

In the original analysis: How many nucleated cells were present was estimated from reference gene primer amplification. Libraries were prepared by immunoSEQ multiplex PCR; TCRdb keeps only in-frame clonotypes and omits some of them. V, J and clone size were drawn from that table, and D and trimming were deduced from the DNA. The profile shows some 80,000 clones, around 83% of them singletons. From germline, CDR1 is SGHRS and CDR2 YFSETQ. Trimming shortened V by 3 bases and J by 1 base, and 15 bases separated the two germline ends. The CDR3 covers 16 residues. The chain links TRBV5-1 to TRBJ2-3, with D perhaps TRBD2 (7 bases). The TCR comes from a man in his fifties with acute or convalescent COVID-19. Material for sequencing was peripheral blood. The DNA for the CDR3 is TGCGCCAGCAGCTCCATAGGGGGGGTTGGCACAGATACGCAGTATTTT. It specifies CASSSIGGVGTDTQYF.